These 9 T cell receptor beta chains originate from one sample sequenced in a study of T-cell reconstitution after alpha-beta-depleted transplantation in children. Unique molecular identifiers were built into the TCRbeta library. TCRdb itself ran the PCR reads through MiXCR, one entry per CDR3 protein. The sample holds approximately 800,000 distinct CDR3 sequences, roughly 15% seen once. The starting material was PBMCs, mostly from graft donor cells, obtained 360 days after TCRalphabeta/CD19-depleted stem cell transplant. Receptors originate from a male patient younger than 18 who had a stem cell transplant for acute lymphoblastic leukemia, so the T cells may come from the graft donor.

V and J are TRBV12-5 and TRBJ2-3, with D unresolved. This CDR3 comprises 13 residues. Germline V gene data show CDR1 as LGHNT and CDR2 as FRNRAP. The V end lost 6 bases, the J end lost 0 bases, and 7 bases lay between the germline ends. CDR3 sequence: CASGRLSTDTQYF. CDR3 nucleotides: TGTGCTAGTGGCCGCCTCAGCACAGATACGCAGTATTTT.

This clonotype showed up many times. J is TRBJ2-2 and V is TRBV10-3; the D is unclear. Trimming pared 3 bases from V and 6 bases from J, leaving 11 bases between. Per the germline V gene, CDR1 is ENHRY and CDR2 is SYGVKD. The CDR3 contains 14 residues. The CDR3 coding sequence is TGTGCCATCAGTGACCCGAGGCCACCCGGGGAGCTGTTTTTT. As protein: CAISDPRPPGELFF.

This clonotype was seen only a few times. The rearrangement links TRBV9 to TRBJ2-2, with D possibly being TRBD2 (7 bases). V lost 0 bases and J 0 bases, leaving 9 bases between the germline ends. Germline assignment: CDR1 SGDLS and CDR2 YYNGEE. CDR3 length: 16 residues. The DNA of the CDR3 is TGTGCCAGCAGCGTAGAAGGGGGGGCGAACACCGGGGAGCTGTTTTTT. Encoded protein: CASSVEGGANTGELFF.

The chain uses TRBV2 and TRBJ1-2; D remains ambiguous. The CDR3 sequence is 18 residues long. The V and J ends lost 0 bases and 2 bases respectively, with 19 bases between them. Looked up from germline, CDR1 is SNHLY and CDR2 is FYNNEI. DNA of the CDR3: TGTGCCAGCAGTGAAGCGCTAGGACGAGGTGGAATCAACTATGGCTACACCTTC. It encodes CASSEALGRGGINYGYTF.

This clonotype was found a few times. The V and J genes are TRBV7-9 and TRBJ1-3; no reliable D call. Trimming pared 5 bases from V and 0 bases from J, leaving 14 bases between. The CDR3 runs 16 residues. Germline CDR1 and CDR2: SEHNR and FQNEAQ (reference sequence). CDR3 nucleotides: TGTGCCAGCAGCCCGAGGATGACAATCTCTGGAAACACCATATATTTT. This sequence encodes CASSPRMTISGNTIYF.

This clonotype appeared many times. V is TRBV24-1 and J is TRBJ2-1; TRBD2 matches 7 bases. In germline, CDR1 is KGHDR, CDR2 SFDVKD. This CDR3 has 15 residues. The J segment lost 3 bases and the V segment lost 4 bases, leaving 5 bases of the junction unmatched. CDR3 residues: CATSDVGTNYNEQFF. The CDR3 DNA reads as TGTGCCACCAGTGACGTCGGGACTAACTACAATGAGCAGTTCTTC.

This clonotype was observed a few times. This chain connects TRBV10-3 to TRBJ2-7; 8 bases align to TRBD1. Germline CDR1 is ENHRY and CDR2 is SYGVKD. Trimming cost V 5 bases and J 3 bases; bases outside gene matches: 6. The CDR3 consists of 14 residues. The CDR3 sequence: CAISYATGGYEQYF. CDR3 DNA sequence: TGTGCCATCAGTTATGCCACAGGGGGCTACGAGCAGTACTTC.

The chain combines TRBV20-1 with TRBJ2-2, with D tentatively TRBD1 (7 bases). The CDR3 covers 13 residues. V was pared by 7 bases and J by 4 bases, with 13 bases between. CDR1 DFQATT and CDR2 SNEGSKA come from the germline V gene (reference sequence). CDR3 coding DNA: TGCAGTGTTCAGGGGGGAACCACCGGGGAGCTGTTTTTT. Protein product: CSVQGGTTGELFF.

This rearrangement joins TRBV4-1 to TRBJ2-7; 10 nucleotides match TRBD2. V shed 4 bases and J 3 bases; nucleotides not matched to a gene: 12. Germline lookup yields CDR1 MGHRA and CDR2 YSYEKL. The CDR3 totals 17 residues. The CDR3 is CASSPFISGLASYEQYF. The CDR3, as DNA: TGCGCCAGCAGCCCTTTCATCTCGGGACTAGCGAGCTACGAGCAGTACTTC.